This is a list of T cell receptor beta chains from one sample in a study of blood T cell repertoires in COVID-19. Measured with immunoSEQ multiplex PCR; TCRdb has only the in-frame clones, and not every one. The data show over 250,000 clones, over 75% seen once. Sequencing was performed on peripheral blood. These receptors were obtained from a woman in her seventies with acute or convalescent COVID-19. The CDR3 runs from the conserved cysteine through the conserved F or W. A D gene is named only where the DNA matches it firmly. The size field is filled for only some rows; it gives once, few, many or a size class.

j_call d_call clone_size v_call cdr3_nt cdr3_aa
TRBJ1-3 - - TRBV6-4 TGTGCCAGCAGCCCTATCGACAGGTCCATTGGAAACACCATATATTTT CASSPIDRSIGNTIYF
TRBJ2-3 TRBD2 - TRBV10-1 TGCGCCAGCAGTGCCGGGACTAGGGCCTTCGATACGCAGTATTTT CASSAGTRAFDTQYF
TRBJ1-1 - - TRBV3-1/TRBV3-2 TGTGCCAGCAGCCAAGGGGACAACCTGGGAGCTTTCTTT CASSQGDNLGAFF
TRBJ2-1 TRBD2 once TRBV20-1 TGCAGTGCTAGTGGGGGGGGGAACGAGCAGTTCTTC CSASGGGNEQFF
TRBJ2-4 - - TRBV29-1 TGCAGCGTAACCGGAGCTCAAAGAGCCATTCAGTACTTC CSVTGAQRAIQYF
TRBJ1-6 - - TRBV4-1 TGCGCCAGCAGCCAAGATCAGTACAGGGTTGGGGCACCCCTCCACTTT CASSQDQYRVGAPLHF
TRBJ1-1 TRBD1 - TRBV5-1 TGCGCCAGCAGCCGGGGACAGGGATATGGCACTGAAGCTTTCTTT CASSRGQGYGTEAFF
TRBJ2-2 - - TRBV3-1/TRBV3-2 TGTGCCAGCAGCCAAGTTAGCGCAGGCGTCACGACCGGGGAGCTGTTTTTT CASSQVSAGVTTGELFF
TRBJ2-5 TRBD1 - TRBV7-9 TGTGCCAGCAGCTGGCCGACAGGGCGGACTGAAGAGACCCAGTACTTC CASSWPTGRTEETQYF
TRBJ1-1 - - TRBV19 TGTGCCAGTAGTATCAACAGTCTCATGAACACTGAAGCTTTCTTT CASSINSLMNTEAFF
TRBJ1-2 - once TRBV3-1/TRBV3-2 TGTGCCAGCAGCCAAGGGGGGTTTACAGGGCGCGGTGGCTACACCTTC CASSQGGFTGRGGYTF
TRBJ1-4 - - TRBV5-1 TGCGCCAGCAGCTTGGGGGTACTAGGCATCGGTGAAAAACTGTTTTTT CASSLGVLGIGEKLFF
TRBJ2-7 TRBD1 - TRBV2 TGTGCCAGCAGGGACGGACAGGGACGGGGCGAGCAGTACTTC CASRDGQGRGEQYF
TRBJ1-6 TRBD1 - TRBV6-1 TGTGCCAGCAGTGACACCGCGACAGGGAGATACTCACCCCTCCACTTT CASSDTATGRYSPLHF
TRBJ1-1 - few TRBV5-4 TGTGCCAGCAGCGCTAAAGGGAGCACTGAAGCTTTCTTT CASSAKGSTEAFF
TRBJ1-4 - - TRBV7-8 TGTGCCAGCGGGGGCGTAAATGAAAAACTGTTTTTT CASGGVNEKLFF
TRBJ2-3 TRBD2 - TRBV5-1 TGCGCCAGCGCGAGCGGGGGGGCAGCAGATACGCAGTATTTT CASASGGAADTQYF
TRBJ2-7 TRBD2 - TRBV5-5 TGTGCCAGCAGCTCCGGGGGGGAGACCTACGAGCAGTACTTC CASSSGGETYEQYF
TRBJ1-1 TRBD1 few TRBV2 TGTGCCAGCAGGAATCCGGGGACAGGGGAGGGCGCTTTCTTT CASRNPGTGEGAFF
TRBJ1-1 TRBD1 - TRBV7-2 TGTGCCAGCAGCTTCCAGGGGGCTTTTGAAGCTTTCTTT CASSFQGAFEAFF
TRBJ1-1 - - TRBV12-3/TRBV12-4 TGTGCCAGCATAGACAGGAGGAACACTGAAGCTTTCTTT CASIDRRNTEAFF
TRBJ2-4 - once TRBV15 TGTGCCACCAGCAGAGATCCCGTTGCCAAAAACATTCAGTACTTC CATSRDPVAKNIQYF
TRBJ1-3 - - TRBV3-1/TRBV3-2 TGTGCCAGCACTCGGGAAGGAGGGCGGAACACCATATATTTT CASTREGGRNTIYF
TRBJ1-2 TRBD1 - TRBV12-5 TGTGCTAGTGGTTTGCGGGCAGGGGGTGGCTACACCTTC CASGLRAGGGYTF
TRBJ1-1 - - TRBV5-1 TGCGCCAGCAGCTCACAGGTTTACAACACTGAAGCTTTCTTT CASSSQVYNTEAFF
TRBJ1-4 - - TRBV29-1 TGCAGCACCGGGGGGGCGCCGGCTAATGAAAAACTGTTTTTT CSTGGAPANEKLFF
TRBJ2-7 TRBD1 - TRBV2 TGTGCCAGCGGCGGGACAGGAGCCTACGAGCAGTACTTC CASGGTGAYEQYF
TRBJ1-6 - - TRBV6-6 TGTGCCAGCAGAAAACCGGACAGCCGATCACCCCTCCACTTT CASRKPDSRSPLHF
TRBJ2-1 TRBD2 few TRBV2 TGTGCCAGCAGGGCGGGGGGGCCGGAAAGGACCTACAATGAGCAGTTCTTC CASRAGGPERTYNEQFF
TRBJ2-3 - - TRBV11-2 TGTGCCAGCAGCCCAGAGGCCCCAGATACGCAGTATTTT CASSPEAPDTQYF
TRBJ1-4 TRBD1 - TRBV9 TGTGCCAGCAGCGCTGGACAGGGGGCAGGGGGTCATGAAAAACTGTTTTTT CASSAGQGAGGHEKLFF
TRBJ2-7 TRBD2 - TRBV2 TGTGCCAGCAGCCTAGCGGACTCCTACGAGCAGTACTTC CASSLADSYEQYF
TRBJ1-5 TRBD1 few TRBV2 TGTGCCAGCAGTGGGGACAGGGAAAAACCCAGGCATTTT CASSGDREKPRHF
TRBJ2-1 TRBD2 once TRBV2 TGTGCCAGCAGTGGACAGCGGGGTAGCCTCAATGAGCAGTTCTTC CASSGQRGSLNEQFF
TRBJ2-3 TRBD1 - TRBV14 TGTGCCAGCAGCGCTACAGGGGGCATGATCGGCACAGATACGCAGTATTTT CASSATGGMIGTDTQYF
TRBJ2-1 TRBD1 - TRBV29-1 TGCAGCTGGGGACAGTCCAATGAGCAGTTCTTC CSWGQSNEQFF
TRBJ1-5 - - TRBV3-1/TRBV3-2 TGTGCCAGCAGCTTGTCCCAGGGCCGACAGCCCCAGCATTTT CASSLSQGRQPQHF
TRBJ2-7 - - TRBV3-1/TRBV3-2 TGTGCCAGCTCTCGGGGGAACGAGCAGTACTTC CASSRGNEQYF
TRBJ1-2 - - TRBV29-1 TGCAGCGTTGACGGAGCCTATGGCTACACCTTC CSVDGAYGYTF